One sample yielded the 27 T cell receptor beta chains listed below, sequenced in a study of cytotoxic CD8 clonotypes in ibrutinib-treated CLL. The method was immunoSEQ multiplex PCR; TCRdb's version includes in-frame clones alone and lacks a portion of them. The top ten clones hold 6.5% to 8% of a sample with roughly 42,000 clones, 65% to 70% of them seen once. This sample comprised PBMCs, obtained at disease progression, from a patient treated with ibrutinib. The receptors shown here come from a human donor with chronic lymphocytic leukemia.

This clone was observed a single time. The J gene is TRBJ1-3, the V gene TRBV5-4; no clear D. This CDR3 has 12 residues. V lost 1 base and J lost 4, with 3 bases in between. CDR1 is SGHNT, CDR2 YYREEE, per germline (reference sequence). The CDR3, as DNA: TGTGCCAGCAGCTTGAAAGGAAACACCATATATTTT. Translation: CASSLKGNTIYF.

This clone came up once. The gene calls are TRBV18 and TRBJ2-5; D remains ambiguous. Deletions cut 5 bases from V and 5 bases from J, with 9 bases between. The V gene's germline CDR1 is KGHSH and CDR2 LQKENI. This CDR3 contains 12 residues. DNA for the CDR3: TGTGCCAGCTCAAGGCTCTTCGAGACCCAGTACTTC. It codes for CASSRLFETQYF.

This rearrangement joins TRBV30 to TRBJ2-3; no clear D. The CDR3 contains 12 residues. Trimming cost V 5 bases and J 6 bases, with 12 bases left between them. CDR1 GTSNPN and CDR2 SVGIG come from the germline V gene (reference sequence). The CDR3 sequence is CAWGPTADTQYF. Written as DNA, the CDR3 is TGTGCCTGGGGACCGACCGCGGATACGCAGTATTTT. The entire variable domain, with the rest obtained from reference TRBV30 and TRBJ2-3, is as follows: SQTIHQWPATLVQPVGSPLSLECTVEGTSNPNLYWYRQAAGRGLQLLFYSVGIGQISSEVPQNLSASRPQDRQFILSSKKLLLSDSGFYLCAWGPTADTQYFGPGTRLTVL.

The chain couples TRBV7-2 to TRBJ1-2; 10 bases fit TRBD1. The V and J ends lost 3 bases and 1 base, in that order; junction bases with no gene match: 2. The V gene's germline CDR1 is SGHTA and CDR2 FQGNSA. The CDR3 loop spans 15 amino acids. CDR3 nucleotide sequence: TGTGCCAGCAGCTTGGGACAGGGGCTTAACTATGGCTACACCTTC. It specifies CASSLGQGLNYGYTF.

The chain carries TRBV10-3 and TRBJ1-4; TRBD1 aligns across 9 bases. J gave up 4 bases and V 11 bases, and 17 bases lay outside the gene matches. The CDR3 has 17 amino acids. From germline, CDR1 is ENHRY and CDR2 SYGVKD. In DNA, the CDR3 is TGTGCCTCCAAGAGGGGGATGGGACAGGGAGATAATGAAAAACTGTTTTTT. This codes for CASKRGMGQGDNEKLFF.

Only a few counts were recorded for this clone. The chain combines TRBV5-6 with TRBJ1-2, with a possible D match to TRBD1 (5 bases). The CDR3 contains 14 residues. Germline loops: CDR1 SGHDT, CDR2 YYEEEE. V dropped 1 base and J dropped 8 bases, with 15 bases sitting between them. This CDR3 is CASSLWTGVAGYTF. The CDR3, as DNA: TGTGCCAGCAGCTTGTGGACGGGGGTAGCAGGCTACACCTTC. Supplemented by reference TRBV5-6 and TRBJ1-2, the full variable domain reads DAGVTQSPTHLIKTRGQQVTLRCSPKSGHDTVSWYQQALGQGPQFIFQYYEEEERQRGNFPDRFSGHQFPNYSSELNVNALLLGDSALYLCASSLWTGVAGYTFGSGTRLTVV.

The V gene is TRBV25-1, the J gene TRBJ2-7, with D tentatively TRBD1 (6 bases). There are 13 residues in the CDR3. Trimming took off 3 bases at V and 2 bases at J, with 8 bases between the two ends. Per germline, CDR1 MGHDK and CDR2 SYGVNS. DNA for the CDR3: TGTGCCAGCAGTGAGGGGGCCCCCTACGAGCAGTACTTC. Its protein is CASSEGAPYEQYF.

This clone appeared once. In DNA form, the CDR3 reads TGCGCCAGCAGCTTGGGGACAGATCAGCCCCAGCATTTT. Protein product: CASSLGTDQPQHF. The chain employs TRBV5-1 and TRBJ1-5, with TRBD1 as a possible D gene (6 bases). Trimming shortened V by 0 bases and J by 5 bases, and 6 bases separated the two germline ends. CDR3 length equals 13 residues. Germline loops: CDR1 SGHRS, CDR2 YFSETQ.

The table lists this clone with a few counts. The chain combines TRBV7-9 with TRBJ2-1, with D possibly being TRBD2 (5 bases). Trimming pared 7 bases from V and 8 bases from J, leaving 21 bases between. This CDR3 spans 15 amino acids. CDR1 is SEHNR, CDR2 FQNEAQ, per germline (reference sequence). The CDR3 loop reads CASTTSLLVSDEQFF. The DNA for the CDR3 is TGTGCCAGCACCACTTCCTTACTAGTGTCGGATGAGCAGTTCTTC.

The rearrangement uses TRBV29-1 and TRBJ2-5; D perhaps matches TRBD1 (6 bases). The CDR3 is made up of 14 amino acids. V shed 4 bases and J shed 4 bases, with 16 bases lying between them. Germline lookup yields CDR1 SQVTM and CDR2 ANQGSEA. CDR3 DNA sequence: TGCAGCGTTGCTATGGCAGGGGCGGGAGAGACCCAGTACTTC. This gives the protein CSVAMAGAGETQYF.

The rearrangement joins TRBV5-1 to TRBJ2-1; 7 bases are shared with TRBD2. J was trimmed by 3 bases and V by 0 bases; bases with no gene match: 3. This CDR3 is built from 15 residues. The germline V gene encodes CDR1 SGHRS and CDR2 YFSETQ. CDR3 in DNA: TGCGCCAGCAGCTTGGTCGCTAGCGGCTACAATGAGCAGTTCTTC. Amino acids: CASSLVASGYNEQFF.

This clone was counted only a few times. The rearrangement uses TRBV28 and TRBJ2-2; D ambiguous. V was clipped by 6 bases and J by 0 bases, with 8 bases between them. This CDR3 spans 14 amino acids. CDR1 is MDHEN, CDR2 SYDVKM, per germline. As DNA, the CDR3 is TGTGCCAGCAGCCCCCTCCCGAACACCGGGGAGCTGTTTTTT. Translating gives CASSPLPNTGELFF.

This clone occurred a few times. V gene TRBV19 combines with J gene TRBJ2-3; D is perhaps TRBD1 or TRBD2 (6 bases each). Trimming stripped 9 bases from V and 1 base from J, with 20 bases between. The germline gives CDR1 LNHDA, CDR2 SQIVND (reference sequence). This CDR3 is built from 16 residues. Here the CDR3 DNA reads TGTGCCAGCTCCAGGGGTGGAGGGGCCCGCACAGATACGCAGTATTTT. Its translation: CASSRGGGARTDTQYF.

The gene calls are TRBV19 and TRBJ1-1; tentatively, D is TRBD1 (6 bases). Per germline, CDR1 LNHDA and CDR2 SQIVND (reference sequence). V was shortened by 10 bases and J by 0 bases, with 12 bases between the two germline ends. The CDR3 runs to 13 residues. In DNA form, the CDR3 reads TGTGCCATCAAGGGACAACTGAACACTGAAGCTTTCTTT. Its translation is CAIKGQLNTEAFF.

This rearrangement joins TRBV7-2 to TRBJ1-2; D not certain. The CDR3 is made up of 15 amino acids. V dropped 0 bases and J dropped 2 bases, with 10 bases sitting between them. Germline CDR1 SGHTA, CDR2 FQGNSA. The CDR3 region has the DNA TGTGCCAGCAGCTTAGCGCTGGGTGGGAACTATGGCTACACCTTC. Amino acid sequence: CASSLALGGNYGYTF.

This clone turned up a few times. The rearrangement links TRBV11-3 to TRBJ2-2; 14 nucleotides align to TRBD2. V shed 5 bases and J 7 bases; nucleotides not matched to a gene: 6. Germline-derived CDR1 and CDR2 are SGHNT and YENEEA. The CDR3 is 16 amino acids. This CDR3 is CASSRLAGGPSGELFF. For the CDR3, the DNA is TGTGCCAGCAGCAGACTAGCGGGAGGGCCTAGCGGGGAGCTGTTTTTT.

This chain joins TRBV6-1 and TRBJ2-7; D is perhaps TRBD1 (6 bases). The ends were cut back, 5 bases at V and 1 base at J, with 12 bases in the middle. CDR3 length equals 14 residues. Germline CDR1 MNHNS, CDR2 SASEGT. This CDR3 is CASSTTGGSYEQYF. Written as DNA, the CDR3 is TGTGCCAGCAGTACGACAGGCGGATCCTACGAGCAGTACTTC.

In its sample, this clone is medium-sized. The chain has TRBV6-5 and TRBJ1-6, with D perhaps matching TRBD1 (5 bases). Trimming took off 8 bases at V and 7 bases at J, with 9 bases between the two ends. CDR3 size: 12 residues. Per germline, CDR1 MNHEY and CDR2 SVGAGI. The CDR3 nucleotides read TGTGCCAGCGGGGGTGTCAATTCACCCCTCCACTTT. Translation: CASGGVNSPLHF.

The chain carries TRBV11-3 and TRBJ2-1; TRBD2 might be the D (5 bases). Germline values: CDR1 SGHNT, CDR2 YENEEA. V shed 5 bases and J shed 9 bases, with 17 bases lying between them. The CDR3 has 14 amino acids. Here the CDR3 DNA reads TGTGCCAGCAGCGGAGGCTCCTCGTACGGTGAGCAGTTCTTC. This codes for CASSGGSSYGEQFF.

This sequence joins TRBV6-1 and TRBJ1-5; 9 bases fit TRBD1. The germline V gene has CDR1 MNHNS and CDR2 SASEGT. The CDR3 totals 14 residues. V lost 11 bases, J lost 2 bases, and 7 bases stayed unmatched. CDR3 in amino acids: CAGEQGAGNQPQHF. For the CDR3, the DNA is TGTGCCGGCGAACAGGGGGCTGGCAATCAGCCCCAGCATTTT.

The chain employs TRBV28 and TRBJ1-5; perhaps TRBD1 as D (5 bases). With 8 bases removed from V and 2 bases from J, the gap between germline ends came to 13 bases. Germline-derived CDR1 and CDR2 are MDHEN and SYDVKM. The CDR3 runs to 14 residues. CDR3 amino acids: CASLWGGGNQPQHF. Here the CDR3 DNA reads TGTGCCAGCCTTTGGGGAGGGGGCAATCAGCCCCAGCATTTT.

This clone was seen a handful of times. This sequence joins TRBV5-1 and TRBJ2-3, with D unresolved. Trimming stripped 4 bases from V and 9 bases from J, with 12 bases between. This CDR3 has 12 amino acids. CDR1 and CDR2 from the germline V gene are SGHRS and YFSETQ. CDR3 sequence reads: CASSTQQSTQYF. The DNA for the CDR3 is TGCGCCAGCAGCACTCAGCAAAGCACGCAGTATTTT.

This chain uses TRBV11-3 with TRBJ1-1; D gene uncertain. V was cut by 0 bases and J by 5 bases, with 7 bases left in between. In germline, CDR1 is SGHNT, CDR2 YENEEA. The CDR3 length is 13 residues. The CDR3 is CASSLESGTEAFF. Written as DNA, the CDR3 is TGTGCCAGCAGCTTAGAGAGCGGAACTGAAGCTTTCTTT.

The chain recombines TRBV30 with TRBJ2-3; D ambiguous. Germline CDR1 reads GTSNPN; CDR2 reads SVGIG (reference sequence). Trimming pared 3 bases from V and 6 bases from J, leaving 10 bases between. CDR3 size: 12 residues. The DNA for the CDR3 is TGTGCCTGGAGGGGTAATCTCGATACGCAGTATTTT. Protein: CAWRGNLDTQYF.

This clone was picked up a small number of times. The rearrangement uses TRBV30 and TRBJ1-5; 9 bases agree with TRBD1. Germline CDR1 GTSNPN, CDR2 SVGIG (reference sequence). This CDR3 has 15 residues. Unmatched junction bases numbered 6, after V lost 2 bases and J lost 4 bases. The CDR3 here is CAWSLTGGTNQPQHF. In DNA, the CDR3 is TGTGCCTGGAGTCTGACAGGGGGAACAAATCAGCCCCAGCATTTT.

V and J are TRBV19 and TRBJ2-7; 8 bases map to TRBD1. The CDR3 sequence is 16 residues long. Germline lookup yields CDR1 LNHDA and CDR2 SQIVND (reference sequence). V trimming: 0 bases; J trimming: 6 bases; junction bases outside the gene matches: 10. The CDR3 DNA reads TGTGCCAGTAGTATAGACGCCGGGACAGGTGTCTCCGAGCAGTACTTC. Translated: CASSIDAGTGVSEQYF.

This clone was picked up one time. The genes are TRBV6-1 and TRBJ2-5, with 8 positions matching TRBD2. The J segment lost 5 bases and the V segment lost 8 bases, leaving 7 bases of the junction unmatched. The CDR3 consists of 13 residues. Germline CDR1 reads MNHNS; CDR2 reads SASEGT. The CDR3 loop is CASLTGGQETQYF. CDR3 coding DNA: TGTGCCAGCCTAACGGGGGGGCAGGAGACCCAGTACTTC.